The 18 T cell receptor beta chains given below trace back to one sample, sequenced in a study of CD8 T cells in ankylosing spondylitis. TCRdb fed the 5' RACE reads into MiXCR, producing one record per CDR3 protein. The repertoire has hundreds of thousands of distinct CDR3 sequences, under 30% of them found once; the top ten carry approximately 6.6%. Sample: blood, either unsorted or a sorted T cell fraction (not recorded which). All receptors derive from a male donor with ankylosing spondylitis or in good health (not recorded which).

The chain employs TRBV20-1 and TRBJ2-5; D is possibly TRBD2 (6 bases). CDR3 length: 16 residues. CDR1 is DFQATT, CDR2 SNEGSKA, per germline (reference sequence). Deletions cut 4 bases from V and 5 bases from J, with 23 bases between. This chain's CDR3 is CSANPITTSPEETQYF. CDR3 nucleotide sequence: TGCAGTGCTAATCCGATAACGACTAGTCCCGAGGAGACCCAGTACTTC.

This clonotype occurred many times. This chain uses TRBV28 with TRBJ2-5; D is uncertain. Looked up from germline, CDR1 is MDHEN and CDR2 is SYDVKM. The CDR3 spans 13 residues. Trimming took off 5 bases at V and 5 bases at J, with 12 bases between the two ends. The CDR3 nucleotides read TGTGCCAGCAGTGTCGAGGCGAGGGAGACCCAGTACTTC. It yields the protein CASSVEARETQYF.

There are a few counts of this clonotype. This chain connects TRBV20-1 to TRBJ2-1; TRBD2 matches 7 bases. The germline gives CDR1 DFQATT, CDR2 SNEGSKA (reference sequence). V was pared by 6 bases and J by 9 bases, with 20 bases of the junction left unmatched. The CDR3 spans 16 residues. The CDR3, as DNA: TGCAGTGCCCCAGGGTGGAGCGGGATCCTCCCGGGTGAGCAGTTCTTC. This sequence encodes CSAPGWSGILPGEQFF.

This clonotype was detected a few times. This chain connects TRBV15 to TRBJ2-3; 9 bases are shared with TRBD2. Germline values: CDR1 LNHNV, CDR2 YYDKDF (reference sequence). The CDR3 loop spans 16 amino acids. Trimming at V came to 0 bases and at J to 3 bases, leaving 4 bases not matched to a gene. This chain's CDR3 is CATSRESGRKTDTQYF. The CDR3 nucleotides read TGTGCCACCAGCAGAGAGAGCGGGAGGAAGACAGATACGCAGTATTTT. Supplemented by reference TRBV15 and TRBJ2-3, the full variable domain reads DAMVIQNPRYQVTQFGKPVTLSCSQTLNHNVMYWYQQKSSQAPKLLFHYYDKDFNNEADTPDNFQSRRPNTSFCFLDIRSPGLGDTAMYLCATSRESGRKTDTQYFGPGTRLTVL.

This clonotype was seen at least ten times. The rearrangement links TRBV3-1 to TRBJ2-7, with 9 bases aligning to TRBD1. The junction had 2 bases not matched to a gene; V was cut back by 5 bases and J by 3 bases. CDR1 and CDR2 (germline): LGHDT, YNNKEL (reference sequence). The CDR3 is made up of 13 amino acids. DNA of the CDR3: TGTGCCAGCAGCTCGGGACAGGGCTACGAGCAGTACTTC. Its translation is CASSSGQGYEQYF.

The CDR3 is CASSYGTINTEAFF. CDR3 DNA: TGTGCCAGCAGCTATGGGACAATCAACACTGAAGCTTTCTTT. V gene TRBV5-6 combines with J gene TRBJ1-1, with a weak D call TRBD1 (6 bases). Trimming took 3 bases from V and 2 from J, leaving 11 bases between them. This CDR3 is built from 14 residues. Germline-derived CDR1 and CDR2 are SGHDT and YYEEEE.

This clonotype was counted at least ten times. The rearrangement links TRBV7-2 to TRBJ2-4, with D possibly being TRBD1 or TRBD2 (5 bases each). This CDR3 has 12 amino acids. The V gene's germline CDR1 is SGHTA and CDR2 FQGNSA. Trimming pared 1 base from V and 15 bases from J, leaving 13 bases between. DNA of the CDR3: TGTGCCAGCAGCTTAGATCGTTCGGGGCCGTACTTC. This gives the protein CASSLDRSGPYF.

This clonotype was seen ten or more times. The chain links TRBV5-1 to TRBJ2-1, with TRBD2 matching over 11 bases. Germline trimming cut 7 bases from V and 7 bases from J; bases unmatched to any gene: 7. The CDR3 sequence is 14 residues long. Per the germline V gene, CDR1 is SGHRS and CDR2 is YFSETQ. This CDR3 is CASLAGGARNEQFF. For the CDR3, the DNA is TGCGCCAGCTTAGCGGGAGGGGCTCGAAATGAGCAGTTCTTC.

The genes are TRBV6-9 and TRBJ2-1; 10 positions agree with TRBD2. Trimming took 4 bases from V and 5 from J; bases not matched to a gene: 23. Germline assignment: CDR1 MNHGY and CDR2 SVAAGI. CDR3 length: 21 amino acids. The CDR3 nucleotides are TGTGCCAGCAGTTTCAAGTGTGGCGCTAGCGGGAGTCCCCGCAAAAACAATGAGCAGTTCTTC. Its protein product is CASSFKCGASGSPRKNNEQFF.

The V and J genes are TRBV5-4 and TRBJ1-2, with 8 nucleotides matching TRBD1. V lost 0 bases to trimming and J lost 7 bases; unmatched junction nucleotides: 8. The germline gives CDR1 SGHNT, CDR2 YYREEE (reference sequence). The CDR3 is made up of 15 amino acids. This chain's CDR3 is CASSLADRDLGGYTF. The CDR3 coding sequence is TGTGCCAGCAGCTTGGCGGACAGGGATCTGGGTGGCTACACCTTC.

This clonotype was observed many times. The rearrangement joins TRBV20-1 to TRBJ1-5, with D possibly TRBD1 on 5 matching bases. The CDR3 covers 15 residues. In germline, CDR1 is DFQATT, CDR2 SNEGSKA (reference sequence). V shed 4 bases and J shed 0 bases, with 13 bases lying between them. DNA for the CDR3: TGCAGTGCTAACTCCGGGACCTATAGCAATCAGCCCCAGCATTTT. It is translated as CSANSGTYSNQPQHF.

The CDR3 sequence: CASSSGGRAEETQYF. CDR3 DNA: TGTGCCAGCAGTTCAGGCGGGAGGGCCGAGGAGACCCAGTACTTC. The chain uses TRBV6-5 and TRBJ2-5; 9 nucleotides match TRBD2. Per germline, CDR1 MNHEY and CDR2 SVGAGI. This CDR3 comprises 15 residues. V shed 4 bases, J shed 5 bases, and the junction held 8 bases outside the gene matches.

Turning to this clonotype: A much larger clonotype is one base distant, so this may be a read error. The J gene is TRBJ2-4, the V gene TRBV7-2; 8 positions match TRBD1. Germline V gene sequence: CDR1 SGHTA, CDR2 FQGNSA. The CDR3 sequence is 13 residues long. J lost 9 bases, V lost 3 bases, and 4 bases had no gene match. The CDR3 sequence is CTSSLDRVVIQYF. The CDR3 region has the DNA TGTACCAGCAGCTTGGACAGGGTGGTCATTCAGTACTTC.

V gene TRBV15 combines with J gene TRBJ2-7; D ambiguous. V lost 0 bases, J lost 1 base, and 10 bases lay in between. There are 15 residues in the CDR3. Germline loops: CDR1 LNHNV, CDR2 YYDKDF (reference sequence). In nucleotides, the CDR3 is TGTGCCACCAGCAGAGATAATACAGCTTCCTACGAGCAGTACTTC. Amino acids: CATSRDNTASYEQYF.

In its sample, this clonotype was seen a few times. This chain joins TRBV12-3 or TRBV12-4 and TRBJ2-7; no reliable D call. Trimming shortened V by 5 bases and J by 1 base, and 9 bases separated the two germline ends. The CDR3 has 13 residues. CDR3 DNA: TGTGCCAGCAGTATAGGTCTATCCTACGAGCAGTACTTC. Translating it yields CASSIGLSYEQYF.

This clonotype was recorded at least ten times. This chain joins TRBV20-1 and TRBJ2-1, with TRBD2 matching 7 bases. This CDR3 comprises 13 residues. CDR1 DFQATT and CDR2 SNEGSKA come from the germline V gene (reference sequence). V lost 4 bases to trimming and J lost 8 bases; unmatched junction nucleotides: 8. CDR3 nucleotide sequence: TGCAGTGCTAAGATCCTCCTAGCGGATGAGCAGTTCTTC. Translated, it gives CSAKILLADEQFF.

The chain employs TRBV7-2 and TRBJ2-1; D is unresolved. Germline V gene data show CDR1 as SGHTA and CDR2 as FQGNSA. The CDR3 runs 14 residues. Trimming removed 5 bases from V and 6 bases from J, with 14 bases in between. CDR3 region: CASSPLTSANEQFF. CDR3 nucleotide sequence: TGTGCCAGCAGCCCGCTAACCAGCGCCAATGAGCAGTTCTTC. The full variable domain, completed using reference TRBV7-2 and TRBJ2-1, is GAGVSQSPSNKVTEKGKDVELRCDPISGHTALYWYRQSLGQGLEFLIYFQGNSAPDKSGLPSDRFSAERTGGSVSTLTIQRTQQEDSAVYLCASSPLTSANEQFFGPGTRLTVL.

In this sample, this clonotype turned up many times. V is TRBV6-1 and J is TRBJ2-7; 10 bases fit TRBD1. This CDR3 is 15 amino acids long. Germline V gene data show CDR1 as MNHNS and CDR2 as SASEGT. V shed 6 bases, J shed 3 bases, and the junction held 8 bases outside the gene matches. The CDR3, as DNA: TGTGCCAGCAGCGATCGGACAGGGGGTTTCTACGAGCAGTACTTC. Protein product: CASSDRTGGFYEQYF.